One and the same sample provided the 7 T cell receptor beta chains below, sequenced in a study of blood T cell repertoires in COVID-19. The table came from immunoSEQ multiplex PCR; TCRdb's copy has only in-frame clones and leaves some out. Of around 140,000 clones listed, 86% are singletons. Sequences were obtained from peripheral blood. Receptor source: a woman aged 70 to 79 with COVID-19, enrolled during active disease.

The chain recombines TRBV9 with TRBJ1-4; possibly TRBD1 for D (5 bases). The CDR3 is made up of 15 amino acids. Germline CDR1 is SGDLS and CDR2 is YYNGEE. V was shortened by 4 bases and J by 7 bases, with 17 bases between the two germline ends. The CDR3 region has the DNA TGTGCCAGCAGCCGATTGGGGGGGAGTGTTGAAAAACTGTTTTTT. Protein product: CASSRLGGSVEKLFF.

This sequence joins TRBV15 and TRBJ2-3, with 11 nucleotides matching TRBD2. Germline values: CDR1 LNHNV, CDR2 YYDKDF (reference sequence). This CDR3 region has 16 residues. After removal of 3 bases from V and 5 bases from J, the junction contained 7 bases not matched to a gene. DNA for the CDR3: TGTGCCACCAGCAGGGATAGCGGGGGGGAAGGAGATACGCAGTATTTT. This codes for CATSRDSGGEGDTQYF.

In this sample, this clone turned up once. J is TRBJ2-7 and V is TRBV29-1, with 7 bases identical to TRBD1. Per germline, CDR1 SQVTM and CDR2 ANQGSEA. Trimming took 2 bases from V and 2 from J; bases not matched to a gene: 6. The CDR3 spans 14 residues. The CDR3 reads CSVERTGKPYEQYF. CDR3 in DNA: TGCAGCGTTGAAAGGACAGGAAAACCCTACGAGCAGTACTTC.

The CDR3 protein is CASSLTNTGELFF. The DNA for the CDR3 is TGTGCCAGCAGCTTAACAAACACCGGGGAGCTGTTTTTT. This chain uses TRBV7-9 with TRBJ2-2; D is unclear. The CDR3 covers 13 residues. V lost 2 bases and J 2 bases, leaving 3 bases between the germline ends. CDR1 and CDR2 (germline): SEHNR, FQNEAQ (reference sequence).

V is TRBV20-1 and J is TRBJ1-5; D is unclear. The V end was cut by 3 bases, the J end by 0 bases, with 18 bases between. The CDR3 contains 17 residues. The V gene's germline CDR1 is DFQATT and CDR2 SNEGSKA (reference sequence). The chain's CDR3 is CSASPFERPYSNQPQHF. The DNA for the CDR3 is TGCAGTGCTAGTCCCTTCGAGAGGCCGTATAGCAATCAGCCCCAGCATTTT.

The genes are TRBV14 and TRBJ2-5, with D tentatively TRBD2 (6 bases). The CDR3 covers 17 residues. Germline V lookup: CDR1 SGHDN, CDR2 FVKESK. The germline V and J ends were trimmed by 2 bases and 5 bases, with 21 bases remaining between them. The CDR3 nucleotides are TGTGCCAGCAGCCAAAGGAAACCGGGGGTTTCTTTTGAGACCCAGTACTTC. This codes for CASSQRKPGVSFETQYF.

This chain uses TRBV24-1 with TRBJ2-3, with D hard to call. CDR1 and CDR2 from the germline V gene are KGHDR and SFDVKD. V lost 2 bases and J lost 6, with 17 bases in between. The CDR3 has 16 amino acids. CDR3 bases: TGTGCCACCAGTGATTCCACCGCTGGTGAACGGGATACGCAGTATTTT. Amino acids: CATSDSTAGERDTQYF.